This entry lists 12 T cell receptor beta chains sequenced from one sample in a study of T cell clones after liver transplantation. Produced via immunoSEQ multiplex PCR; TCRdb's table is partial and in-frame only. The sample carries roughly 7,400 clones, about three quarters recorded once. The sequencing used CD8+ T cells from blood, collected before liver transplant. The receptors were gathered from a human donor who received a liver transplant.

This clone rates as medium-sized (0.01 to 0.1%). The chain recombines TRBV10-1 with TRBJ2-1; a possible D gene is TRBD2 (6 bases). The V gene's germline CDR1 is WNHNN and CDR2 SYGVQD (reference sequence). The CDR3 spans 14 residues. Trimming took off 5 bases at V and 5 bases at J, with 13 bases between the two ends. CDR3 nucleotide sequence: TGCGCCAGCAGTAAGGACTACGCAAACAATGAGCAGTTCTTC. Translation gives CASSKDYANNEQFF.

This chain connects TRBV6-5 to TRBJ1-1; no clear D gene. This CDR3 has 14 residues. Trimming left V 5 bases short and J 0 bases short, with 10 bases between. Germline values: CDR1 MNHEY, CDR2 SVGAGI. CDR3 protein: CASSEVTMNTEAFF. For the CDR3, the DNA is TGTGCCAGCAGTGAGGTTACAATGAACACTGAAGCTTTCTTT.

The genes are TRBV30 and TRBJ1-1, with no clear D. The germline V gene encodes CDR1 GTSNPN and CDR2 SVGIG (reference sequence). This CDR3 is built from 14 residues. V lost 4 bases, J lost 0 bases, and 12 bases lay in between. Here the CDR3 DNA reads TGTGCCTGGATTCATGGCAGATTGAACACTGAAGCTTTCTTT. Translated: CAWIHGRLNTEAFF.

The chain carries TRBV5-6 and TRBJ2-7; no clear D. This CDR3 has 13 residues. Per germline, CDR1 SGHDT and CDR2 YYEEEE. V lost 4 bases and J lost 0, with 8 bases in between. CDR3 nucleotide sequence: TGTGCCAGCAGCGACGGTGTCTCCTACGAGCAGTACTTC. Protein product: CASSDGVSYEQYF.

The chain joins TRBV6-5 to TRBJ2-3; no clear D gene. Trimming pared 0 bases from V and 0 bases from J, leaving 1 base between. Germline values: CDR1 MNHEY, CDR2 SVGAGI. The CDR3 loop spans 13 amino acids. The CDR3 region has the DNA TGTGCCAGCAGTTACTCTAGCACAGATACGCAGTATTTT. Translating gives CASSYSSTDTQYF.

In this sample, this clone is medium-sized. This chain joins TRBV6-4 and TRBJ2-1; no reliable D call. This CDR3 is built from 16 residues. Deletions cut 4 bases from V and 3 bases from J, with 16 bases between. Per the germline V gene, CDR1 is MRHNA and CDR2 is SNTAGT. The CDR3: CASSARPSSDYNEQFF. DNA of the CDR3: TGTGCCAGCAGTGCCCGGCCCAGCTCCGACTACAATGAGCAGTTCTTC.

In its sample, this clone was seen a few times. CDR3 DNA sequence: TGTGCCAGCAGTGACACTAGCAGGAACACCGGGGAGCTGTTTTTT. Translating gives CASSDTSRNTGELFF. This sequence joins TRBV2 and TRBJ2-2, with D possibly matching TRBD2 (6 bases). Between the trimmed V and J ends, which lost 3 bases and 1 base, there was a span of 9 bases. CDR1 and CDR2 (germline): SNHLY, FYNNEI. The CDR3 loop spans 15 amino acids.

J is TRBJ2-2 and V is TRBV7-9; no firm D call. The CDR3 loop spans 17 amino acids. CDR1 and CDR2 (germline): SEHNR, FQNEAQ (reference sequence). With 1 base removed from V and 4 bases from J, the gap between germline ends came to 16 bases. The CDR3 loop reads CASSLVSALVATGELFF. The CDR3 DNA sequence: TGTGCCAGCAGCTTAGTGTCGGCTTTGGTTGCCACCGGGGAGCTGTTTTTT.

The V call is TRBV14, the J call TRBJ2-5, with 9 bases aligning to TRBD2. Germline CDR1 SGHDN, CDR2 FVKESK. Germline trimming cut 4 bases from V and 5 bases from J; bases unmatched to any gene: 5. The CDR3 contains 14 residues. CDR3 amino acids: CASSPGTSIETQYF. CDR3 in DNA: TGTGCCAGCAGCCCCGGGACTAGCATCGAGACCCAGTACTTC.

The CDR3 sequence is CASSQAGEQYF. CDR3 DNA: TGTGCCAGCAGCCAAGCGGGCGAGCAGTACTTC. The chain joins TRBV4-2 to TRBJ2-7; no definite D call. Germline lookup yields CDR1 LGHNA and CDR2 YNFKEQ. V lost 1 base and J 6 bases, leaving 4 bases between the germline ends. CDR3 size: 11 residues.

This sequence joins TRBV5-4 and TRBJ1-4; D not resolved. CDR1 is SGHNT, CDR2 YYREEE, per germline (reference sequence). This CDR3 spans 14 amino acids. V gave up 2 bases and J gave up 7 bases, with 12 bases separating them. CDR3 DNA sequence: TGTGCCAGCAGCTTACGGGCGGGGAGTGAAAAACTGTTTTTT. It specifies CASSLRAGSEKLFF.

The chain links TRBV15 to TRBJ2-5, with 11 nucleotides matching TRBD2. The V gene end was trimmed by 5 bases and the J gene end by 6 bases; junction bases not matched to a gene: 14. Germline V gene lookup returns CDR1 LNHNV and CDR2 YYDKDF (reference sequence). CDR3 size: 17 residues. The CDR3 protein is CATSGSLAGGPSQTQYF. The CDR3 region has the DNA TGTGCCACCAGCGGATCTTTAGCGGGAGGGCCCTCACAGACCCAGTACTTC.